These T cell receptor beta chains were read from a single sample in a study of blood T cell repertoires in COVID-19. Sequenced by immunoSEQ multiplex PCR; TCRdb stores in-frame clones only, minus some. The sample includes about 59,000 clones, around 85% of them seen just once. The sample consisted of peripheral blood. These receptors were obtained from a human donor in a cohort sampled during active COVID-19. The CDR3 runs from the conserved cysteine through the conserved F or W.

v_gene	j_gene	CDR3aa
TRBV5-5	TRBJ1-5	CASSPTSSRQGVNQPQHF
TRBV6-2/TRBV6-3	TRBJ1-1	CASSPWDRGRRNTEAFF
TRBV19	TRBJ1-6	CASSMARNNSPLHF
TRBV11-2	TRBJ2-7	CASSISYEQYF
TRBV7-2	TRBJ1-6	CASSPQGNSPLHF
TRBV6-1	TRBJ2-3	CASSVLAGGAAGTDTQYF
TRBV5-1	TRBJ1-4	CASSLQGTNEKLFF
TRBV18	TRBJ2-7	CASSPGTGINSYEQYF
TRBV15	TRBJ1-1	CATSRDKSTEAFF
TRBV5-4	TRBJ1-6	CASSLDIDNSPLHF
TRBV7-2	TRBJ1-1	CASSVTGMNTEAFF
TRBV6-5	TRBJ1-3	CASSLDRSSGNTIYF
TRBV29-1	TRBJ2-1	CSVEPSEQFF
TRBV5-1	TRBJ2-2	CASSLGTAGTGITGELFF
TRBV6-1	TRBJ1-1	CASSEEVGWDTEAFF
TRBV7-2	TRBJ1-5	CASSLGQSNQPQHF
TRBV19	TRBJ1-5	CASSALQDSNQPQHF
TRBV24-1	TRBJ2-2	CATSDLATPTNTGELFF
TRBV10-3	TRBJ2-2	CAISGQTQNTGELFF
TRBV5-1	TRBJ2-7	CASSQGGSYEQYF
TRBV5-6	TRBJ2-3	CASSPPAGGPHTQYF
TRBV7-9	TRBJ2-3	CASSSSGGGDTQYF